These 32 T cell receptor beta chains were all obtained from the same sample, sequenced in a study of cytomegalovirus exposure and HLA in healthy donors. A multiplex PCR was run with 60 Vbeta primers and 13 Jbeta primers. Profiled with immunoSEQ multiplex PCR; TCRdb holds only in-frame clones, not every one. The sample includes 50,000 to 70,000 clones, 80% of them seen just once. The sequenced material came from PBMCs. The receptors originated from a male donor in good health and CMV-seronegative.

This clone was seen only a few times. V gene TRBV29-1 combines with J gene TRBJ2-7, with 10 bases fitting TRBD1. The germline CDR1 and CDR2 sequences are SQVTM and ANQGSEA. The J segment lost 4 bases and the V segment lost 6 bases, leaving 9 bases of the junction unmatched. This CDR3 has 14 residues. The CDR3 region is CSVEPGQGRYEQYF. CDR3 DNA sequence: TGCAGCGTCGAACCGGGACAGGGGCGATACGAGCAGTACTTC.

This sequence joins TRBV7-3 and TRBJ2-1; 10 nucleotides line up with TRBD2. CDR1 and CDR2 (germline): SGHTA, FQGTGA. This CDR3 is 18 amino acids long. V trimming: 5 bases; J trimming: 0 bases; junction bases outside the gene matches: 10. The CDR3 DNA sequence: TGTGCCAGCAGCCCTGTAGCGGGGGGACCGAGCTCCTACAATGAGCAGTTCTTC. It codes for CASSPVAGGPSSYNEQFF. The complete variable domain, with remaining parts taken from reference TRBV7-3 and TRBJ2-1, reads GAGVSQTPSNKVTEKGKYVELRCDPISGHTALYWYRQSLGQGPEFLIYFQGTGAADDSGLPNDRFFAVRPEGSVSTLKIQRTERGDSAVYLCASSPVAGGPSSYNEQFFGPGTRLTVL.

The chain has TRBV7-2 and TRBJ1-2; 9 bases align to TRBD1. J was trimmed by 8 bases and V by 4 bases; bases with no gene match: 20. There are 18 residues in the CDR3. CDR1 and CDR2 from the germline V gene are SGHTA and FQGNSA. The CDR3 reads CASSSTTSPGQGRSGYTF. DNA for the CDR3: TGTGCCAGCAGCTCTACAACATCACCGGGACAGGGCCGGTCCGGCTACACCTTC.

The J gene is TRBJ2-7, the V gene TRBV29-1; 8 bases line up with TRBD1. Germline V gives CDR1 SQVTM, CDR2 ANQGSEA. This CDR3 contains 13 residues. The V segment lost 7 bases and the J segment 6 bases; nucleotides outside the gene matches: 11. The DNA for the CDR3 is TGCAGCGGACAGGGGACCCTGAGAGGCGAGCAGTACTTC. Its translation is CSGQGTLRGEQYF.

This chain connects TRBV14 to TRBJ1-5; D gene uncertain. The ends were cut back, 5 bases at V and 4 bases at J, with 9 bases in the middle. The CDR3 length is 13 residues. The germline gives CDR1 SGHDN, CDR2 FVKESK. CDR3 loop: CASSSDWNQPQHF. CDR3 nucleotide sequence: TGTGCCAGCAGCTCGGACTGGAATCAGCCCCAGCATTTT.

The table lists this clone with a few counts. The V call is TRBV13, the J call TRBJ2-3, with 8 bases matching TRBD2. The CDR3 loop spans 14 amino acids. The germline V gene has CDR1 PRHDT and CDR2 FYEKMQ (reference sequence). The trim removed 3 bases at V and 1 base at J, leaving 0 bases unmatched. The CDR3 reads CASSFSGGTDTQYF. CDR3 sequence (DNA): TGTGCCAGCAGCTTTAGCGGGGGCACAGATACGCAGTATTTT. Variable domain in full (rest from reference TRBV13 and TRBJ2-3): AAGVIQSPRHLIKEKRETATLKCYPIPRHDTVYWYQQGPGQDPQFLISFYEKMQSDKGSIPDRFSAQQFSDYHSELNMSSLELGDSALYFCASSFSGGTDTQYFGPGTRLTVL.

The chain carries TRBV5-1 and TRBJ1-4; TRBD1 matches at 7 bases. The length of the CDR3 is 14 residues. Germline V gene lookup returns CDR1 SGHRS and CDR2 YFSETQ. V shed 0 bases, J shed 7 bases, and the junction held 3 bases outside the gene matches. For the CDR3, the DNA is TGCGCCAGCAGCTTGGTAGGGGGCGGTGAAAAACTGTTTTTT. As protein: CASSLVGGGEKLFF.

The chain has TRBV30 and TRBJ1-1; TRBD1 aligns across 8 bases. The CDR3 is 14 amino acids. J lost 5 bases, V lost 4 bases, and 9 bases had no gene match. Germline V gene lookup returns CDR1 GTSNPN and CDR2 SVGIG (reference sequence). CDR3 sequence (DNA): TGTGCCTGGAACCGCAGGGGGCGCGGGACTGAAGCTTTCTTT. Encoded protein: CAWNRRGRGTEAFF.

Written as DNA, the CDR3 is TGTGCCAGCAGTCACAGACCCATTGAGAACACTGAAGCTTTCTTT. Protein product: CASSHRPIENTEAFF. The chain joins TRBV6-5 to TRBJ1-1; D is unclear. The V gene's germline CDR1 is MNHEY and CDR2 SVGAGI. The V gene lost 5 bases and the J gene lost 1 base, with 14 bases spanning the gap. The CDR3 is made up of 15 amino acids.

This chain links TRBV7-9 with TRBJ2-2; possibly TRBD2 for D (7 bases). Trimming left V 5 bases short and J 7 bases short, with 17 bases between. The CDR3 is made up of 15 amino acids. Germline values: CDR1 SEHNR, CDR2 FQNEAQ (reference sequence). CDR3 DNA: TGTGCCAGCAGCCCCGTCGGGGGGCAAGTCGGGGAGCTGTTTTTT. This gives the protein CASSPVGGQVGELFF.

The chain employs TRBV19 and TRBJ2-7, with no clear D. V dropped 3 bases and J dropped 0 bases, with 12 bases sitting between them. The length of the CDR3 is 15 residues. The germline V gene has CDR1 LNHDA and CDR2 SQIVND (reference sequence). The CDR3 loop reads CASSIERLSSYEQYF. Written as DNA, the CDR3 is TGTGCCAGTAGTATCGAGAGGCTTTCCTCCTACGAGCAGTACTTC.

The chain combines TRBV7-3 with TRBJ2-7, with TRBD1 matching 11 bases. V shed 2 bases and J 6 bases; nucleotides not matched to a gene: 3. Germline V gene data show CDR1 as SGHTA and CDR2 as FQGTGA. The CDR3 consists of 14 residues. The CDR3 here is CASSLGTGGGEQYF. The DNA for the CDR3 is TGTGCCAGCAGCTTAGGGACAGGGGGTGGCGAGCAGTACTTC. Drawing the rest from reference TRBV7-3 and TRBJ2-7, the complete variable domain is GAGVSQTPSNKVTEKGKYVELRCDPISGHTALYWYRQSLGQGPEFLIYFQGTGAADDSGLPNDRFFAVRPEGSVSTLKIQRTERGDSAVYLCASSLGTGGGEQYFGPGTRLTVT.

The rearrangement uses TRBV5-1 and TRBJ2-1; 7 nucleotides align to TRBD2. V was clipped by 0 bases and J by 13 bases; unmatched bases: 7. This CDR3 region has 13 residues. Germline V lookup: CDR1 SGHRS, CDR2 YFSETQ. The CDR3 is CASSLGLAGLQFF. CDR3 nucleotide sequence: TGCGCCAGCAGCTTGGGACTAGCCGGACTTCAGTTCTTC.

V gene TRBV30 combines with J gene TRBJ1-1, with 7 positions matching TRBD1. Germline CDR1 GTSNPN, CDR2 SVGIG (reference sequence). CDR3 size: 16 residues. V trimming: 4 bases; J trimming: 8 bases; junction bases outside the gene matches: 19. The CDR3 loop is CAWTVQSRTGRFEAFF. As DNA, the CDR3 is TGTGCCTGGACCGTGCAAAGCCGGACAGGCCGCTTCGAAGCTTTCTTT. The full variable domain, rest sourced from reference TRBV30 and TRBJ1-1, is SQTIHQWPATLVQPVGSPLSLECTVEGTSNPNLYWYRQAAGRGLQLLFYSVGIGQISSEVPQNLSASRPQDRQFILSSKKLLLSDSGFYLCAWTVQSRTGRFEAFFGQGTRLTVV.

The chain employs TRBV6-5 and TRBJ2-1; D call uncertain. This CDR3 has 13 amino acids. V lost 5 bases, J lost 4 bases, and 9 bases lay in between. Germline CDR1 MNHEY, CDR2 SVGAGI. The chain's CDR3 is CASSPVLYNEQFF. CDR3 nucleotides: TGTGCCAGCAGTCCCGTCCTATACAATGAGCAGTTCTTC.

This clone has only a few counts. Likely a read error: the CDR3 ends without its conserved phenylalanine or tryptophan. The rearrangement links TRBV27 to TRBJ1-2; D is possibly TRBD1 (6 bases). The V end was cut by 3 bases, the J end by 7 bases, with 12 bases between. Germline V gives CDR1 MNHEY, CDR2 SMNVEV (reference sequence). This CDR3 is 13 amino acids long. CDR3 DNA sequence: TGTGCCAGCAGTTTTGCGGGGGCCGTTGGCTACACCCTC. The encoded protein is CASSFAGAVGYTL.

The rearrangement links TRBV5-4 to TRBJ1-5; D is ambiguous. This CDR3 region has 12 residues. Germline V gene lookup returns CDR1 SGHNT and CDR2 YYREEE (reference sequence). V was shortened by 0 bases and J by 6 bases, with 4 bases between the two germline ends. CDR3 bases: TGTGCCAGCAGCTTGGCCTCTCAGCCCCAGCATTTT. Translation: CASSLASQPQHF.

This chain connects TRBV7-3 to TRBJ2-3, with TRBD2 identical over 10 bases. Trimming cost V 2 bases and J 3 bases; bases outside gene matches: 5. The germline CDR1 and CDR2 sequences are SGHTA and FQGTGA. CDR3 length: 16 residues. CDR3 sequence (DNA): TGTGCCAGCAGCTTAGCTAGCGGGGGCACGACAGATACGCAGTATTTT. This gives the protein CASSLASGGTTDTQYF.

Comments on this clone: The junction shows a germline mismatch at one end, possibly a read error. V and J are TRBV5-1 and TRBJ2-3, with 11 bases matching TRBD2. Germline values: CDR1 SGHRS, CDR2 YFSETQ. CDR3 length: 16 amino acids. CDR3 DNA sequence: TGCGCCAGCACCCCCAGACTAGCGGGGAGCACAGATACGCGGTATTTT. Protein product: CASTPRLAGSTDTRYF.

V is TRBV4-1 and J is TRBJ1-1; TRBD1 is a possible D gene (5 bases). The germline gives CDR1 MGHRA, CDR2 YSYEKL. Trimming shortened V by 5 bases and J by 5 bases, and 12 bases separated the two germline ends. CDR3 length: 13 residues. CDR3 region: CASSGRGGTEAFF. CDR3 coding DNA: TGCGCCAGCAGCGGAAGGGGAGGGACTGAAGCTTTCTTT.

This clone showed up just once. The V gene is TRBV9, the J gene TRBJ2-3, with 9 bases fitting TRBD2. With V trimmed by 0 bases and J by 5 bases, 7 bases remained unmatched. The CDR3 runs 16 residues. The germline V gene has CDR1 SGDLS and CDR2 YYNGEE. The CDR3 DNA follows: TGTGCCAGCAGCGTAGAGGCTAGCGGGGCCGGAGATACGCAGTATTTT. It is translated as CASSVEASGAGDTQYF.

The rearrangement links TRBV4-3 to TRBJ2-5, with D perhaps matching TRBD1 (6 bases). Germline CDR1 is LGHNA and CDR2 is YSLEER. Trimming stripped 0 bases from V and 5 bases from J, with 13 bases between. This CDR3 region has 15 residues. The CDR3 sequence is CASSQDLGGSETQYF. The CDR3 bases are TGCGCCAGCAGCCAAGATTTAGGGGGATCCGAGACCCAGTACTTC.

V gene TRBV6-4 combines with J gene TRBJ1-6, with a tentative D call TRBD1 (6 bases). Germline V gene lookup returns CDR1 MRHNA and CDR2 SNTAGT. The V end lost 3 bases, the J end lost 10 bases, and 10 bases lay between the germline ends. This CDR3 comprises 13 residues. CDR3 loop: CASSEGARSPLHF. The DNA for the CDR3 is TGTGCCAGCAGTGAGGGGGCGAGATCACCCCTCCACTTT.

This chain joins TRBV6-4 and TRBJ1-1, with a weak D call TRBD1 (6 bases). The V gene's germline CDR1 is MRHNA and CDR2 SNTAGT. CDR3 length: 13 amino acids. V lost 5 bases and J 5 bases, leaving 12 bases between the germline ends. In nucleotides, the CDR3 is TGTGCCAGCAGTCTATACAGGGAAACTGAAGCTTTCTTT. It codes for CASSLYRETEAFF.

The chain is built from TRBV6-5 and TRBJ2-7; 9 bases align to TRBD1. V gave up 5 bases and J gave up 1 base; unmatched junction bases: 6. The CDR3 contains 15 residues. Germline loops: CDR1 MNHEY, CDR2 SVGAGI. CDR3 sequence: CASSASGTGSYEQYF. In DNA form, the CDR3 reads TGTGCCAGCAGTGCATCCGGGACAGGGTCCTACGAGCAGTACTTC.

The CDR3 spells CAGGTGELYEQYF. The CDR3 nucleotides read TGTGCCGGCGGGACAGGAGAGCTCTACGAGCAGTACTTC. The chain combines TRBV6-6 with TRBJ2-7; 8 bases agree with TRBD1. Germline V gene data show CDR1 as MNHNY and CDR2 as SVGAGI (reference sequence). The CDR3 length is 13 residues. Trimming removed 11 bases from V and 3 bases from J; junction bases left unmatched: 9.

The chain recombines TRBV5-1 with TRBJ1-4; D uncertain. The CDR3 consists of 17 residues. The germline V gene has CDR1 SGHRS and CDR2 YFSETQ. V gave up 0 bases and J gave up 0 bases, with 12 bases separating them. The DNA for the CDR3 is TGCGCCAGCAGCTTGGGCCTCCGGGTCGCAACTAATGAAAAACTGTTTTTT. This translates into CASSLGLRVATNEKLFF.

CDR3 nucleotide sequence: TGTGCCTGGAACGGCCTAGCCCAAGAGACCCAGTACTTC. Its translation is CAWNGLAQETQYF. The chain has TRBV30 and TRBJ2-5; D might be TRBD2 (5 bases). From germline, CDR1 is GTSNPN and CDR2 SVGIG (reference sequence). Trimming cost V 4 bases and J 1 base, with 10 bases left between them. This CDR3 contains 13 residues. Complete variable domain (other parts from reference TRBV30 and TRBJ2-5): SQTIHQWPATLVQPVGSPLSLECTVEGTSNPNLYWYRQAAGRGLQLLFYSVGIGQISSEVPQNLSASRPQDRQFILSSKKLLLSDSGFYLCAWNGLAQETQYFGPGTRLLVL.

The V gene is TRBV30, the J gene TRBJ2-7; possible D gene TRBD2, 5 bases. Germline V gene data show CDR1 as GTSNPN and CDR2 as SVGIG (reference sequence). This CDR3 region has 11 residues. Trimming cost V 1 base and J 9 bases, with 10 bases left between them. Here the CDR3 reads CAWSERAMQYF. The CDR3, as DNA: TGTGCCTGGAGTGAGAGGGCGATGCAGTACTTC.

This chain uses TRBV4-2 with TRBJ1-1; no clear D gene. Germline V CDR1 and CDR2: LGHNA, YNFKEQ. The CDR3 is 16 amino acids. V lost 1 base, J lost 1 base, and 13 bases lay in between. DNA for the CDR3: TGTGCCAGCAGCCAAGGTTACCGGGATGAGAACACTGAAGCTTTCTTT. Protein product: CASSQGYRDENTEAFF.

The rearrangement joins TRBV30 to TRBJ1-1; D remains unclear. The V end lost 3 bases, the J end lost 1 base, and 6 bases lay between the germline ends. The CDR3 consists of 12 residues. Germline CDR1 GTSNPN, CDR2 SVGIG (reference sequence). This CDR3 reads CAWSEGNTEAFF. CDR3 DNA sequence: TGTGCCTGGAGCGAGGGGAACACTGAAGCTTTCTTT.

The V call is TRBV7-9, the J call TRBJ1-1; D perhaps matches TRBD1 (5 bases). CDR1 SEHNR and CDR2 FQNEAQ come from the germline V gene (reference sequence). V lost 8 bases, J lost 4 bases, and 17 bases lay in between. CDR3 length: 14 amino acids. The CDR3 protein is CASSLNGGLTEAFF. The DNA of the CDR3 is TGTGCCAGCTCTTTGAACGGGGGACTCACTGAAGCTTTCTTT.